Each of the 5 T cell receptor beta chains below was sequenced from the same sample in a study of CD8 T cells in ankylosing spondylitis. Whole-study results and caveats: Seemingly distinctive of ankylosing spondylitis blood was a TCR beta motif formed by eight highly homologous variants.

TCRdb itself ran the 5' RACE reads through MiXCR, one entry per CDR3 protein. Here the sample spans approximately 540,000 distinct CDR3 sequences, roughly 12% being singletons. Their antigens are not known. The sample was blood, either unsorted or a sorted T cell fraction (not recorded which). Every receptor here comes from a male donor with ankylosing spondylitis.

In its sample, this clonotype was seen a few times. This chain uses TRBV4-2 with TRBJ2-1; 7 bases match TRBD1. V trimming: 5 bases; J trimming: 7 bases; junction bases outside the gene matches: 11. This CDR3 has 15 residues. In germline, CDR1 is LGHNA, CDR2 YNFKEQ. CDR3 coding DNA: TGTGCCAGCAGCTCAGGGGGAAGCTTGGGGAATGAGCAGTTCTTC. Amino acid sequence: CASSSGGSLGNEQFF.

The V and J genes are TRBV4-2 and TRBJ1-2, with no clear D. CDR3 length: 14 residues. The germline CDR1 and CDR2 sequences are LGHNA and YNFKEQ. The ends were cut back, 1 base at V and 3 bases at J, with 9 bases in the middle. The CDR3 sequence: CASSQGVRDYGYTF. The CDR3 nucleotides read TGTGCCAGCAGCCAAGGAGTTAGGGACTATGGCTACACCTTC.

The sample holds a few counts of this clonotype. The rearrangement joins TRBV2 to TRBJ2-2; 7 nucleotides line up with TRBD1. V was pared by 10 bases and J by 1 base, with 6 bases of the junction left unmatched. Germline V lookup: CDR1 SNHLY, CDR2 FYNNEI. The CDR3 covers 14 residues. For the CDR3, the DNA is TGTGCCACCGTCAGGACAGGGAACACCGGGGAGCTGTTTTTT. Its protein product is CATVRTGNTGELFF.

The chain links TRBV28 to TRBJ1-5, with D possibly TRBD1 on 5 matching bases. The V end lost 4 bases, the J end lost 6 bases, and 16 bases lay between the germline ends. The CDR3 has 15 amino acids. Germline CDR1 is MDHEN and CDR2 is SYDVKM. Here the CDR3 reads CASSSRESITQPQHF. The DNA of the CDR3 is TGTGCCAGCAGTTCCAGGGAGTCGATTACTCAGCCCCAGCATTTT.

The rearrangement joins TRBV12-3 or TRBV12-4 to TRBJ2-7; D unclear. V was trimmed by 1 base and J by 6 bases, leaving 7 bases between them. CDR3 length equals 12 residues. The DNA for the CDR3 is TGTGCCAGCAGTTTAGGTTGGGGCGAGCAGTACTTC. Translating gives CASSLGWGEQYF.